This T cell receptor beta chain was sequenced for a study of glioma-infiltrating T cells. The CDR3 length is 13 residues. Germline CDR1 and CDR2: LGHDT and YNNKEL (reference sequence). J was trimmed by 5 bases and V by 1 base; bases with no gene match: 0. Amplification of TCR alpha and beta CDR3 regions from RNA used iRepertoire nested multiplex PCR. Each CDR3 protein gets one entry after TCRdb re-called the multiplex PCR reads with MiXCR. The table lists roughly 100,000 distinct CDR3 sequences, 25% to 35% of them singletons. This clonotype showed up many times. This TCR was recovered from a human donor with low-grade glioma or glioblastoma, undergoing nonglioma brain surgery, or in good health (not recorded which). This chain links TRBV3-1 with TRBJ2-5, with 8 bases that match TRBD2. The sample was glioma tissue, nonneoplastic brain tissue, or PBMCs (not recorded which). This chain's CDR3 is CASSQGLAETQYF. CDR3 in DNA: TGTGCCAGCAGCCAAGGACTAGCGGAGACCCAGTACTTC.